These 30 T cell receptor beta chains share one sample of origin, sequenced in a study of CD8 T cells in ankylosing spondylitis. TCRdb recomputed calls from the 5' RACE reads with MiXCR, one row per CDR3 protein. This sample has a few hundred thousand distinct CDR3 sequences, with around 11% found just once. The sample consisted of blood, either unsorted or a sorted T cell fraction (not recorded which). These receptors all come from a male donor with ankylosing spondylitis or in good health (not recorded which).

Ten or more counts support this clonotype. This chain links TRBV6-6 with TRBJ1-1; D is unresolved. Germline CDR1 is MNHNY and CDR2 is SVGAGI (reference sequence). Trimming pared 6 bases from V and 3 bases from J, leaving 5 bases between. The CDR3 loop spans 11 amino acids. Here the CDR3 DNA reads TGTGCCAGCAGACCATACACTGAAGCTTTCTTT. Amino acids: CASRPYTEAFF.

At least ten counts were recorded for this clonotype. V and J are TRBV5-1 and TRBJ2-1, with D perhaps TRBD1 or TRBD2 (5 bases each). Germline V gene lookup returns CDR1 SGHRS and CDR2 YFSETQ. V lost 1 base and J 14 bases, leaving 10 bases between the germline ends. The CDR3 length is 11 residues. The CDR3: CASSLTGRKFF. The CDR3 region has the DNA TGCGCCAGCAGCTTGACGGGACGGAAGTTCTTC.

This clonotype has at least ten counts. CDR3 sequence reads: CASSLGRGVHNEQFF. In DNA, the CDR3 is TGTGCCAGCAGTTTGGGGCGGGGGGTCCACAATGAGCAGTTCTTC. The chain combines TRBV12-3 or TRBV12-4 with TRBJ2-1; 8 nucleotides agree with TRBD2. V lost 3 bases to trimming and J lost 5 bases; unmatched junction nucleotides: 6. There are 15 residues in the CDR3.

A few counts support this clonotype. The CDR3 nucleotides read TGTGCCAGCAGCCCATCTCGGGGACAGGGTAACACCGGGGAGCTGTTTTTT. Amino acid sequence: CASSPSRGQGNTGELFF. The gene calls are TRBV25-1 and TRBJ2-2; TRBD1 matches at 9 bases. Looked up from germline, CDR1 is MGHDK and CDR2 is SYGVNS. The V gene end was trimmed by 6 bases and the J gene end by 2 bases; junction bases not matched to a gene: 10. CDR3 length: 17 residues.

This clonotype was counted at least ten times. The chain is built from TRBV20-1 and TRBJ2-7; 7 positions match TRBD2. There are 15 residues in the CDR3. J lost 2 bases, V lost 3 bases, and 10 bases had no gene match. CDR1 is DFQATT, CDR2 SNEGSKA, per germline (reference sequence). The CDR3 here is CSASSPAGVTYEQYF. The DNA of the CDR3 is TGCAGTGCTAGTTCCCCGGCGGGGGTAACCTACGAGCAGTACTTC.

There are many counts of this clonotype. The V call is TRBV12-3 or TRBV12-4, the J call TRBJ1-5; perhaps TRBD1 as D (5 bases). The germline V and J ends were trimmed by 8 bases and 5 bases, with 16 bases remaining between them. The CDR3 extends over 14 amino acids. The CDR3 nucleotides read TGTGCCAGCCGCGGGGGGGGACGGGATCAGCCCCAGCATTTT. Amino acid sequence: CASRGGGRDQPQHF.

This clonotype was seen only a few times. The rearrangement joins TRBV18 to TRBJ1-1, with D possibly being TRBD1 (6 bases). The CDR3 has 14 residues. Germline V CDR1 and CDR2: KGHSH, LQKENI. V lost 6 bases and J 2 bases, leaving 13 bases between the germline ends. The DNA for the CDR3 is TGTGCCAGCTCGGTTCAGGGGATAAACACTGAAGCTTTCTTT. This encodes CASSVQGINTEAFF.

This clonotype was seen a few times. The J gene is TRBJ1-1, the V gene TRBV6-2 or TRBV6-3; D possibly corresponds to TRBD1 (5 bases). From germline, CDR1 is MNHEY and CDR2 SVGEGT. The CDR3 contains 15 residues. V was cut by 7 bases and J by 6 bases, with 21 bases left in between. Here the CDR3 DNA reads TGTGCCAGCACCCACTGGGGGATCCGGGTGGCTGAAGCTTTCTTT. Protein sequence: CASTHWGIRVAEAFF.

In this sample, this clonotype turned up many times. The rearrangement uses TRBV20-1 and TRBJ2-1; 12 nucleotides match TRBD2. V trimming: 6 bases; J trimming: 0 bases; junction bases outside the gene matches: 12. The CDR3 contains 18 residues. Looked up from germline, CDR1 is DFQATT and CDR2 is SNEGSKA (reference sequence). The CDR3 sequence is CSAPGGTSGSPSYNEQFF. As DNA, the CDR3 is TGCAGTGCCCCAGGGGGGACTAGCGGGTCCCCCTCCTACAATGAGCAGTTCTTC.

There are many counts of this clonotype. V usage is TRBV5-1 and J usage is TRBJ2-5, with D maybe TRBD1 (5 bases). The V and J ends lost 1 base and 2 bases respectively, with 9 bases between them. This CDR3 has 14 residues. The germline gives CDR1 SGHRS, CDR2 YFSETQ. The DNA of the CDR3 is TGCGCCAGCAGCTTGTATAGGGGTCAAGAGACCCAGTACTTC. This sequence encodes CASSLYRGQETQYF.

This clonotype was observed at least ten times. This chain links TRBV5-1 with TRBJ2-3; D possibly corresponds to TRBD2 (5 bases). Germline V gene sequence: CDR1 SGHRS, CDR2 YFSETQ. Trimming removed 0 bases at V and 4 bases at J, with 9 bases between. The CDR3 contains 14 residues. The CDR3, as DNA: TGCGCCAGCAGCTTGGATCTAGCAGCAGATACGCAGTATTTT. Protein sequence: CASSLDLAADTQYF.

This clonotype was counted a few times. The chain uses TRBV10-2 and TRBJ2-3, with TRBD2 matching over 7 bases. V shed 5 bases and J 6 bases; nucleotides not matched to a gene: 14. The CDR3 covers 16 residues. Germline V CDR1 and CDR2: WSHSY, SAAADI. CDR3 nucleotide sequence: TGCGCCAGCAGTCTCTCAATCGGGACTATGCGCGATACGCAGTATTTT. As protein: CASSLSIGTMRDTQYF.

This clonotype appeared many times. This chain links TRBV5-1 with TRBJ2-2; possibly TRBD1 or TRBD2 for D (5 bases each). CDR1 is SGHRS and CDR2 is YFSETQ in the germline V gene. Trimming pared 0 bases from V and 1 base from J, leaving 13 bases between. The CDR3 extends over 17 amino acids. The CDR3 sequence: CASSLGTTGRNTGELFF. The DNA of the CDR3 is TGCGCCAGCAGCTTGGGGACAACGGGACGGAACACCGGGGAGCTGTTTTTT.

At least ten counts were recorded for this clonotype. The chain carries TRBV4-1 and TRBJ2-3, with unresolved D. Trimming removed 3 bases at V and 3 bases at J, with 7 bases between. The CDR3 extends over 13 amino acids. Germline CDR1 reads MGHRA; CDR2 reads YSYEKL. CDR3 protein: CASSHPSTDTQYF. CDR3 coding DNA: TGCGCCAGCAGCCATCCCTCTACAGATACGCAGTATTTT.

This chain connects TRBV11-2 to TRBJ2-5, with 8 bases that match TRBD1. With 0 bases clipped from V and 1 base from J, the junction kept 4 bases outside the gene matches. The CDR3 loop spans 16 amino acids. CDR1 and CDR2 (germline): SGHAT, FQNNGV. CDR3 in DNA: TGTGCCAGCAGCTTAGATCCTACAGGGGGCCAAGAGACCCAGTACTTC. Translated, it gives CASSLDPTGGQETQYF.

This clonotype has at least ten counts. The J gene is TRBJ2-5, the V gene TRBV5-1, with D hard to call. The V gene lost 2 bases and the J gene lost 0 bases, with 8 bases spanning the gap. CDR3 length: 14 amino acids. Germline CDR1 SGHRS, CDR2 YFSETQ. For the CDR3, the DNA is TGCGCCAGCAGCTTACTGACGAACCAAGAGACCCAGTACTTC. Its protein product is CASSLLTNQETQYF.

This sequence joins TRBV3-1 and TRBJ2-2; no firm D call. The germline V gene has CDR1 LGHDT and CDR2 YNNKEL (reference sequence). V was cut by 0 bases and J by 5 bases, with 7 bases left in between. The CDR3 runs to 14 residues. CDR3 nucleotide sequence: TGTGCCAGCAGCCAAGATGAGAGGACCGGGGAGCTGTTTTTT. Translation gives CASSQDERTGELFF.

This clonotype came up a few times. The gene calls are TRBV30 and TRBJ2-1; TRBD1 aligns across 11 bases. The CDR3 sequence is 15 residues long. Looked up from germline, CDR1 is GTSNPN and CDR2 is SVGIG (reference sequence). The V gene end was trimmed by 5 bases and the J gene end by 5 bases; junction bases not matched to a gene: 8. The CDR3 nucleotides read TGTGCCTGGGACCTCGGACAGGGGGCGAACAATGAGCAGTTCTTC. Its translation is CAWDLGQGANNEQFF.

This clonotype has a count of ten or more. The J gene is TRBJ2-7, the V gene TRBV20-1; D call uncertain. The CDR3 has 15 amino acids. Deletions cut 6 bases from V and 2 bases from J, with 20 bases between. Germline CDR1 reads DFQATT; CDR2 reads SNEGSKA (reference sequence). Here the CDR3 DNA reads TGCAGTGCAAGAACCCTTCGGGCGGTAGCCTACGAGCAGTACTTC. Its translation is CSARTLRAVAYEQYF.

This clonotype has a count of ten or more. The chain employs TRBV5-1 and TRBJ1-2; the match to TRBD1 covers 9 bases. CDR3 length equals 14 residues. The germline V gene has CDR1 SGHRS and CDR2 YFSETQ. The V segment lost 2 bases and the J segment 5 bases; nucleotides outside the gene matches: 4. The CDR3 DNA follows: TGCGCCAGCAGCTTCGGACAGGGGATTTATGGCTACACCTTC. Its protein is CASSFGQGIYGYTF. Drawing the rest from reference TRBV5-1 and TRBJ1-2, the complete variable domain is KAGVTQTPRYLIKTRGQQVTLSCSPISGHRSVSWYQQTPGQGLQFLFEYFSETQRNKGNFPGRFSGRQFSNSRSEMNVSTLELGDSALYLCASSFGQGIYGYTFGSGTRLTVV.

This clonotype was counted many times. This chain joins TRBV20-1 and TRBJ2-5; D is unresolved. Trimming left V 5 bases short and J 5 bases short, with 12 bases between. In germline, CDR1 is DFQATT, CDR2 SNEGSKA (reference sequence). The CDR3 length is 12 residues. The CDR3 bases are TGCAGTGCTTCCTCCTACGAGGAGACCCAGTACTTC. This encodes CSASSYEETQYF.

This clonotype was seen many times. The V call is TRBV12-3 or TRBV12-4, the J call TRBJ2-3; TRBD2 matches at 8 bases. V gave up 2 bases and J gave up 1 base; unmatched junction bases: 5. The length of the CDR3 is 16 residues. The CDR3 bases are TGTGCCAGCAGTTTACACGGGCGGGGGGGCACAGATACGCAGTATTTT. It is translated as CASSLHGRGGTDTQYF.

The sample holds many counts of this clonotype. The genes are TRBV20-1 and TRBJ1-4; tentatively, D is TRBD1 (5 bases). Trimming took 6 bases from V and 4 from J, leaving 12 bases between them. Germline V gene lookup returns CDR1 DFQATT and CDR2 SNEGSKA (reference sequence). This CDR3 comprises 13 residues. The CDR3 region has the DNA TGCAGTGCCGGGGGGGACGGTAATGAAAAACTGTTTTTT. Its translation is CSAGGDGNEKLFF.

In this sample, this clonotype turned up many times. The V and J genes are TRBV13 and TRBJ1-2, with D perhaps matching TRBD1 (5 bases). Germline V CDR1 and CDR2: PRHDT, FYEKMQ (reference sequence). V gave up 5 bases and J gave up 4 bases, with 11 bases separating them. The CDR3 is 13 residues long. The CDR3 sequence: CASSQGRIYGYTF. CDR3 in DNA: TGTGCCAGCAGCCAGGGACGGATCTATGGCTACACCTTC.

In this sample, this clonotype turned up many times. The chain links TRBV12-3 or TRBV12-4 to TRBJ1-2; unclear D gene. CDR3 length: 15 residues. V lost 5 bases and J 0 bases, leaving 13 bases between the germline ends. CDR3 residues: CASSAQGGSNYGYTF. The CDR3 DNA reads TGTGCCAGCAGTGCCCAAGGTGGTTCTAACTATGGCTACACCTTC.

This clonotype was picked up many times. The V call is TRBV6-5, the J call TRBJ2-3, with TRBD2 identical over 8 bases. Trimming took 3 bases from V and 6 from J; bases not matched to a gene: 5. The V gene's germline CDR1 is MNHEY and CDR2 SVGAGI. The length of the CDR3 is 14 residues. CDR3 loop: CASSYRTSPDTQYF. The CDR3 coding sequence is TGTGCCAGCAGTTATCGGACTAGCCCCGATACGCAGTATTTT.

This clonotype was observed at least ten times. CDR3 residues: CASTSWGLWGEQYF. Here the CDR3 DNA reads TGTGCCAGCACCAGCTGGGGACTATGGGGCGAGCAGTACTTC. The V call is TRBV12-3 or TRBV12-4, the J call TRBJ2-7, with 7 bases identical to TRBD2. With V trimmed by 7 bases and J by 6 bases, 12 bases remained unmatched. CDR3 length: 14 amino acids.

This chain uses TRBV7-3 with TRBJ2-3; the D gene is possibly TRBD1 (5 bases). Trimming stripped 5 bases from V and 7 bases from J, with 13 bases between. The germline gives CDR1 SGHTA, CDR2 FQGTGA. This CDR3 has 13 residues. The CDR3 sequence: CASSNSGFYTQYF. For the CDR3, the DNA is TGTGCCAGCAGCAATTCAGGGTTTTATACGCAGTATTTT.

At least ten counts were recorded for this clonotype. The chain employs TRBV6-2 or TRBV6-3 and TRBJ1-2; 8 bases are a match to TRBD1. The germline V gene encodes CDR1 MNHEY and CDR2 SVGEGT. The CDR3 consists of 14 residues. Germline trimming cut 5 bases from V and 2 bases from J; bases unmatched to any gene: 4. CDR3: CASSRTGRNYGYTF. CDR3 nucleotides: TGTGCCAGCAGTCGGACAGGGAGGAACTATGGCTACACCTTC.

The chain combines TRBV12-3 or TRBV12-4 with TRBJ1-6, with TRBD1 matching 7 bases. Trimming took 1 base from V and 0 from J; bases not matched to a gene: 9. The CDR3 runs 19 residues. CDR3 region: CASSLEGAGESSYNSPLHF. In DNA form, the CDR3 reads TGTGCCAGCAGTTTAGAGGGGGCAGGCGAAAGCTCCTATAATTCACCCCTCCACTTT.